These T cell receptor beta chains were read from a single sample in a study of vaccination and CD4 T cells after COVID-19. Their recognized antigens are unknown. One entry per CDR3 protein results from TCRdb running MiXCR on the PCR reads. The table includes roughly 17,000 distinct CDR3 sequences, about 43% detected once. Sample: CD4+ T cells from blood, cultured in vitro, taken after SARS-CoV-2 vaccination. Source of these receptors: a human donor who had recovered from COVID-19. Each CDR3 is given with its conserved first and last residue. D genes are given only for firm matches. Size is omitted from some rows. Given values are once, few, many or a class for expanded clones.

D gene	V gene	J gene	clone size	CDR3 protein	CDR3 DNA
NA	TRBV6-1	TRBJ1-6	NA	CASSGNRAYNSPLHF	TGTGCCAGCAGTGGAAACCGGGCCTATAATTCACCCCTCCACTTT
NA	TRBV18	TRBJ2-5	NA	CASSQAGETQYF	TGTGCCAGCTCACAGGCAGGGGAGACCCAGTACTTC
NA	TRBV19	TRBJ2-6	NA	CASSIVRSSGANVLTF	TGTGCCAGTAGTATAGTGCGTAGCTCTGGGGCCAACGTCCTGACTTTC
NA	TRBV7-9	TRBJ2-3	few	CASTPWGADTQYF	TGTGCCAGCACCCCTTGGGGGGCAGATACGCAGTATTTT
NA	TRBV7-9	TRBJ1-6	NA	CASSRARGDNSPLHF	TGTGCCAGCAGCCGTGCCAGGGGAGATAATTCACCCCTCCACTTT
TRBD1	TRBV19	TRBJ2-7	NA	CASGTGSEQYF	TGTGCCAGTGGGACAGGGAGCGAGCAGTACTTC
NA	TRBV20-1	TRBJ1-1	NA	CSARATEPEAFF	TGCAGTGCTAGAGCTACTGAACCCGAAGCTTTCTTT
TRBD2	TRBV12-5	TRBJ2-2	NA	CASGTSGSSGELFF	TGTGCTAGCGGGACTAGCGGGAGTTCCGGGGAGCTGTTTTTT
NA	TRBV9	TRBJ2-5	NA	CASSGGLQETQYF	TGTGCCAGCAGCGGGGGGTTACAAGAGACCCAGTACTTC
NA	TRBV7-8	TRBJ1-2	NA	CASSLSGGARGYGYTF	TGTGCCAGCAGCTTATCGGGGGGAGCGCGGGGCTATGGCTACACCTTC
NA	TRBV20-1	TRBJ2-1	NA	CSAPNAQRERNEQFF	TGCAGTGCTCCGAATGCCCAGAGGGAGAGGAATGAGCAGTTCTTC
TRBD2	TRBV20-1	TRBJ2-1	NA	CSASRLAVGNEQFF	TGCAGTGCTTCCAGACTAGCGGTGGGGAATGAGCAGTTCTTC
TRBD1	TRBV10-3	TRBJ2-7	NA	CAIRPDREGYEQYF	TGTGCCATCCGCCCGGACAGGGAAGGCTACGAGCAGTACTTC
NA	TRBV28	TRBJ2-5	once	CASSLPVETQYF	TGTGCCAGCAGTCTCCCCGTGGAGACCCAGTACTTC
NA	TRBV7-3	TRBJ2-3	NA	CASSTKGVDTQYF	TGTGCCAGCAGCACAAAGGGAGTTGATACGCAGTATTTT
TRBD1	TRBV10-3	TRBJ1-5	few	CATRPQGASNQPQHF	TGTGCCACCCGACCACAGGGGGCAAGCAATCAGCCCCAGCATTTT
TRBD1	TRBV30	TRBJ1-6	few	CAWSVLGGQGASPLHF	TGTGCCTGGAGTGTACTAGGGGGACAGGGGGCTTCACCCCTCCACTTT
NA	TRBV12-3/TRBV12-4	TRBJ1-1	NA	CASSLRDLNTEAFF	TGTGCCAGCAGTCTCAGGGACCTGAACACTGAAGCTTTCTTT
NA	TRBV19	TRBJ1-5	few	CAGGVALYSNQPQHF	TGTGCCGGAGGCGTCGCCCTATACAGCAATCAGCCCCAGCATTTT
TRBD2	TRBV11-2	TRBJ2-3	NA	CASSANSGSTDTQYF	TGTGCCAGCAGCGCCAATAGCGGGAGCACAGATACGCAGTATTTT
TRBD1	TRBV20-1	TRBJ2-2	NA	CSASRGQRTSGELFF	TGCAGTGCCAGCAGGGGACAGCGGACTTCGGGGGAGCTGTTTTTT
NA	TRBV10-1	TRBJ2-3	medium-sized	CASSDPRRGTDTQYF	TGCGCCAGCAGTGACCCCCGGCGGGGCACAGATACGCAGTATTTT
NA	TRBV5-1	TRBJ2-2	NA	CASSRRGGNTGELFF	TGCGCCAGCAGCCGGAGGGGCGGGAACACCGGGGAGCTGTTTTTT
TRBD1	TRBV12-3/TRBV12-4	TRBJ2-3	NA	CASSLDRGRNTQYF	TGTGCCAGCAGTTTGGACAGGGGCCGAAATACGCAGTATTTT
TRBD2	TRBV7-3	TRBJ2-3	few	CASSLTSAGLTDTQYF	TGTGCCAGCAGCTTAACGTCAGCGGGACTAACAGATACGCAGTATTTT
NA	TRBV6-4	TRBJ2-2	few	CASSDSDTGELFF	TGTGCCAGCAGTGACTCGGACACCGGGGAGCTGTTTTTT
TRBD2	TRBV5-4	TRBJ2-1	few	CASSFITSGYNEQFF	TGTGCCAGCAGCTTTATAACTAGCGGGTACAATGAGCAGTTCTTC
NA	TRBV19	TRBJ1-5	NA	CASSTSSAIGQPQHF	TGTGCCAGTAGTACTAGTTCGGCGATAGGTCAGCCCCAGCATTTT
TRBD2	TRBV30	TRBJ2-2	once	CAWRGTSGSRNTGELFF	TGTGCCTGGAGAGGGACTAGCGGGAGTCGGAACACCGGGGAGCTGTTTTTT
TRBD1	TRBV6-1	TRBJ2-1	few	CASTPTRDRVYNEQFF	TGTGCCAGCACCCCGACCCGGGACAGGGTCTACAATGAGCAGTTCTTC
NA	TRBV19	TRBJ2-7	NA	CASSPLGGGYYEQYF	TGTGCCAGTAGCCCCCTCGGGGGCGGTTACTACGAGCAGTACTTC
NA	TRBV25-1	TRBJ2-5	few	CASSEKGGQETQYF	TGTGCCAGCAGTGAAAAAGGTGGCCAAGAGACCCAGTACTTC
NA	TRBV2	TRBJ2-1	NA	CASQWGSGNEQFF	TGTGCCAGCCAGTGGGGTTCGGGCAATGAGCAGTTCTTC
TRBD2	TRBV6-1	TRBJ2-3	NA	CASSVRQRGKGTDTQYF	TGTGCCAGCAGTGTGCGTCAGCGGGGAAAAGGGACAGATACGCAGTATTTT
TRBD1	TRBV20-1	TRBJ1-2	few	CSATLNGQGVYGYTF	TGCAGTGCCACTCTGAATGGACAGGGTGTCTATGGCTACACCTTC
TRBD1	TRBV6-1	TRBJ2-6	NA	CASRVPGQFSSGANVLTF	TGTGCCAGCAGGGTACCGGGACAGTTTAGCTCTGGGGCCAACGTCCTGACTTTC
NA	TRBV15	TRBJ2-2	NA	CATSTVVGELFF	TGTGCCACCAGCACCGTTGTCGGGGAGCTGTTTTTT
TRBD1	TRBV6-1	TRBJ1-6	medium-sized	CASSESIGQGNSPLHF	TGTGCCAGCAGTGAATCCATTGGACAGGGGAATTCACCCCTCCACTTT
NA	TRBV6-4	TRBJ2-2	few	CASSEEGANTGELFF	TGTGCCAGCAGTGAGGAGGGGGCGAACACCGGGGAGCTGTTTTTT
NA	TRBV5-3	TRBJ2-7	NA	CARSPVMSKRGAYEQYF	TGTGCCAGAAGCCCCGTGATGAGTAAGCGTGGTGCCTACGAGCAGTACTTC
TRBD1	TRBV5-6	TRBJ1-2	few	CASSLGGQWSYGYTF	TGTGCCAGCAGCTTGGGGGGACAGTGGTCATATGGCTACACCTTC
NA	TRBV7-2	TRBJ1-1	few	CASSSGRRLNTEAFF	TGTGCCAGCAGCTCGGGACGGAGATTGAACACTGAAGCTTTCTTT